The present T cell receptor beta chain was sequenced within a study of T cell repertoires in cytomegalovirus infection. About the study: The public TCR beta signatures pointed to both CMV infection and matching HLA type. Study findings and constraints: Public TCR beta family frequency separated CMV-and-HLA carriers, including in an independent cohort.

TCRdb called the reads again in MiXCR, with one record for every CDR3 protein. The sample shows approximately 990,000 distinct CDR3 sequences, around 29% of them seen only once. This CDR3 region has 14 residues. Germline values: CDR1 SGHVS, CDR2 FNYEAQ. Trimming left V 5 bases short and J 2 bases short, with 13 bases between. This clonotype showed up many times. Its antigen is unidentified. This sequence was found in a human donor in good health (CMV status not recorded). Some clones in this sample may be carry-over from other donors' samples. This rearrangement joins TRBV7-6 to TRBJ2-7, with a possible D match to TRBD2 (5 bases). The specimen was cultured CD8+ T cells from PBMCs, collected from culture after CMV antigen stimulation. The CDR3 reads CASSLIERTYEQYF. Written as DNA, the CDR3 is TGTGCCAGCAGCCTAATAGAGCGGACCTACGAGCAGTACTTC.